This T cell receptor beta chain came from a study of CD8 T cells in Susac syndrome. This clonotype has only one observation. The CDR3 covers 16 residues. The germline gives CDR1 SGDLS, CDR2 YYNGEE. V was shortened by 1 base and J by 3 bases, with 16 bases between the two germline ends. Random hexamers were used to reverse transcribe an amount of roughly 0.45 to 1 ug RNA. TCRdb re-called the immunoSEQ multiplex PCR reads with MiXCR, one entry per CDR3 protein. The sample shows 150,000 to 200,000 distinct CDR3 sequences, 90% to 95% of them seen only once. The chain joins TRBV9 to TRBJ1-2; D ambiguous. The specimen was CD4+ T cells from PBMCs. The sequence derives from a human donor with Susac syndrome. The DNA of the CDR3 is TGTGCCAGCAGCGTAAATTGGGGTAGGGTGGACTATGGCTACACCTTC. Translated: CASSVNWGRVDYGYTF.